These 30 T cell receptor beta chains were all obtained from the same sample, sequenced in a study of T-cell reconstitution after alpha-beta-depleted transplantation in children. The library targeted TCRbeta and was prepared with unique molecular identifiers. In TCRdb, the PCR reads were re-called with MiXCR into one record per CDR3 protein. The sample shows 200,000 to 300,000 distinct CDR3 sequences, around 13% of them seen only once. Specimen: PBMCs from the stem cell graft donor, collected from the stem cell graft. Source of these receptors: a human donor who donated a stem cell graft to a child with acute lymphoblastic leukemia.

This clonotype appeared many times. The chain carries TRBV20-1 and TRBJ2-3, with 7 bases aligning to TRBD2. CDR1 DFQATT and CDR2 SNEGSKA come from the germline V gene (reference sequence). V shed 7 bases and J 3 bases; nucleotides not matched to a gene: 10. The CDR3 length is 14 residues. CDR3 protein: CSVSQSGGTDTQYF. The DNA for the CDR3 is TGCAGTGTCAGCCAGTCGGGAGGAACAGATACGCAGTATTTT.

This clonotype occurred many times. The V and J genes are TRBV28 and TRBJ2-7; 11 bases align to TRBD2. The CDR3 is 15 residues long. V trimming: 5 bases; J trimming: 3 bases; junction bases outside the gene matches: 6. CDR1 and CDR2 from the germline V gene are MDHEN and SYDVKM. CDR3 bases: TGTGCCAGCAGTGCCCGACTAGCGGGGAACTACGAGCAGTACTTC. Its translation is CASSARLAGNYEQYF.

This clonotype occurred many times. In DNA form, the CDR3 reads TGCAGTGCTAGAGATCCTAGCGGGAGCGTGTCAACGGATACGCAGTATTTT. It codes for CSARDPSGSVSTDTQYF. The V gene is TRBV20-1, the J gene TRBJ2-3; 10 bases agree with TRBD2. Germline V CDR1 and CDR2: DFQATT, SNEGSKA (reference sequence). The J segment lost 6 bases and the V segment lost 0 bases, leaving 12 bases of the junction unmatched. The CDR3 extends over 17 amino acids.

A remark on this clonotype: A much larger clone is a single base away; this may be a read error. The rearrangement uses TRBV5-1 and TRBJ2-5; perhaps TRBD1 as D (6 bases). Germline V gene lookup returns CDR1 SGHRS and CDR2 YFSETQ. The CDR3 consists of 11 residues. The CDR3 coding sequence is TGCGTCAGCAGCTTGGACAGGACCCAGTACTTC. Translating it yields CVSSLDRTQYF.

This clonotype showed up just a few times. The CDR3 DNA follows: TGTGCCAGCAGCTTCCCTCGCGGGAGGGCCAGCAACGAGCAGTACTTC. Translated: CASSFPRGRASNEQYF. The rearrangement joins TRBV7-2 to TRBJ2-7; 9 bases match TRBD2. The CDR3 loop spans 16 amino acids. The germline CDR1 and CDR2 sequences are SGHTA and FQGNSA. After removal of 3 bases from V and 5 bases from J, the junction contained 11 bases not matched to a gene.

This clonotype was counted only a few times. This rearrangement joins TRBV20-1 to TRBJ1-6; D call uncertain. The germline CDR1 and CDR2 sequences are DFQATT and SNEGSKA (reference sequence). The V end was cut by 1 base, the J end by 2 bases, with 9 bases between. CDR3 length: 15 amino acids. The CDR3 nucleotides are TGCAGTGCTAGAGCTCCCGGGACCTATAATTCACCCCTCCACTTT. Translating it yields CSARAPGTYNSPLHF.

This clonotype has ten or more counts. V is TRBV20-1 and J is TRBJ2-5; 9 bases are shared with TRBD2. V shed 6 bases, J shed 5 bases, and the junction held 7 bases outside the gene matches. Germline V CDR1 and CDR2: DFQATT, SNEGSKA (reference sequence). This CDR3 contains 13 residues. The CDR3, as DNA: TGCAGTGCAGTAGCGGGGGCGGGGGAGACCCAGTACTTC. It translates to CSAVAGAGETQYF.

This clonotype was found many times. The chain uses TRBV7-8 and TRBJ2-1; 16 bases are shared with TRBD2. This CDR3 comprises 19 residues. The germline V gene has CDR1 SGHVS and CDR2 FQNEAQ. V shed 6 bases and J 7 bases; nucleotides not matched to a gene: 15. CDR3 bases: TGTGCCAGCAGTCTGTCCGGGACTAGCGGGGGGGCCCCGGGAAATGAGCAGTTCTTC. This encodes CASSLSGTSGGAPGNEQFF.

This clonotype was observed many times. The chain uses TRBV20-1 and TRBJ1-6; D call uncertain. CDR3 length: 15 residues. V was clipped by 3 bases and J by 7 bases, with 16 bases between them. Germline V gene lookup returns CDR1 DFQATT and CDR2 SNEGSKA (reference sequence). CDR3 in DNA: TGCAGTGCTAGTAGGCAGGCGATTAGGAATTCACCCCTCCACTTT. Translated, it gives CSASRQAIRNSPLHF.

A few counts support this clonotype. This rearrangement joins TRBV30 to TRBJ1-1; the D gene is possibly TRBD1 (6 bases). The CDR3 consists of 12 residues. Between the trimmed V and J ends, which lost 4 bases and 6 bases, there was a span of 12 bases. Germline CDR1 is GTSNPN and CDR2 is SVGIG (reference sequence). CDR3 amino acids: CAWKVGGAEAFF. The CDR3 coding sequence is TGTGCCTGGAAGGTCGGGGGCGCTGAAGCTTTCTTT. Using reference TRBV30 and TRBJ1-1 for the parts outside the CDR3, the full variable domain is SQTIHQWPATLVQPVGSPLSLECTVEGTSNPNLYWYRQAAGRGLQLLFYSVGIGQISSEVPQNLSASRPQDRQFILSSKKLLLSDSGFYLCAWKVGGAEAFFGQGTRLTVV.

In its sample, this clonotype was seen many times. The J gene is TRBJ2-1, the V gene TRBV27, with 9 bases that match TRBD2. Per germline, CDR1 MNHEY and CDR2 SMNVEV (reference sequence). V lost 3 bases to trimming and J lost 10 bases; unmatched junction nucleotides: 7. CDR3 length equals 14 residues. The CDR3 sequence is CASSFASGGPEQFF. The CDR3 region has the DNA TGTGCCAGCAGTTTTGCCAGCGGGGGGCCGGAGCAGTTCTTC.

This clonotype was recorded at least ten times. The chain combines TRBV28 with TRBJ1-5, with no clear D. V was trimmed by 5 bases and J by 10 bases, leaving 12 bases between them. Germline CDR1 reads MDHEN; CDR2 reads SYDVKM. This CDR3 has 12 residues. The DNA for the CDR3 is TGTGCCAGCAGTCCCGCAAGGGCACCCCAGCATTTT. It specifies CASSPARAPQHF.

This clonotype showed up many times. The chain employs TRBV29-1 and TRBJ2-2, with D possibly called TRBD1 or TRBD2 (5 bases each). Deletions cut 5 bases from V and 5 bases from J, with 15 bases between. Germline V gene lookup returns CDR1 SQVTM and CDR2 ANQGSEA. This CDR3 is built from 14 residues. The DNA for the CDR3 is TGCAGCGTTCACAACGAGGGGTCGACCGGGGAGCTGTTTTTT. This translates into CSVHNEGSTGELFF.

This clonotype was observed many times. The chain uses TRBV28 and TRBJ1-2; no firm D call. The CDR3 consists of 11 residues. Trimming pared 3 bases from V and 1 base from J, leaving 0 bases between. The germline gives CDR1 MDHEN, CDR2 SYDVKM. The CDR3 DNA is TGTGCCAGCAGTTTTAACTATGGCTACACCTTC. Translated, it gives CASSFNYGYTF.

This clonotype appeared a few times. J is TRBJ2-2 and V is TRBV9; 10 nucleotides agree with TRBD1. The trim removed 0 bases at V and 5 bases at J, leaving 4 bases unmatched. Germline lookup yields CDR1 SGDLS and CDR2 YYNGEE. The CDR3 loop spans 16 amino acids. This CDR3 is CASSVGDRGTTGELFF. As DNA, the CDR3 is TGTGCCAGCAGCGTAGGGGACAGGGGAACAACCGGGGAGCTGTTTTTT.

This clonotype was detected many times. The V gene is TRBV6-4, the J gene TRBJ1-2; D not resolved. This CDR3 contains 13 residues. The germline V gene encodes CDR1 MRHNA and CDR2 SNTAGT. V shed 3 bases and J shed 3 bases, with 8 bases lying between them. Written as DNA, the CDR3 is TGTGCCAGCAGTGAGGGCAGATACTATGGCTACACCTTC. This translates into CASSEGRYYGYTF.

This clonotype was counted at least ten times. V usage is TRBV12-3 or TRBV12-4 and J usage is TRBJ2-1; D ambiguous. V lost 4 bases to trimming and J lost 9 bases, with 7 bases between them. This CDR3 region has 11 residues. CDR3 sequence reads: CASSSPGEQFF. The DNA for the CDR3 is TGTGCCAGCAGTTCCCCGGGTGAGCAGTTCTTC.

This clonotype appeared many times. The chain employs TRBV5-1 and TRBJ1-2; no definite D call. The CDR3 contains 14 residues. Germline values: CDR1 SGHRS, CDR2 YFSETQ. The germline V and J ends were trimmed by 0 bases and 0 bases, with 6 bases remaining between them. For the CDR3, the DNA is TGCGCCAGCAGCTTGGACAGACCTAACTATGGCTACACCTTC. Translation: CASSLDRPNYGYTF.

This clonotype has a count of ten or more. This chain joins TRBV20-1 and TRBJ1-6, with D possibly matching TRBD1 (6 bases). The CDR3 loop spans 15 amino acids. Trimming took off 3 bases at V and 2 bases at J, with 11 bases between the two ends. Germline CDR1 and CDR2: DFQATT and SNEGSKA (reference sequence). The CDR3 region has the DNA TGCAGTGCTAGCAGGGGCCGGCCCTATAATTCACCCCTCCACTTT. It yields the protein CSASRGRPYNSPLHF.

For the CDR3, the DNA is TGTGCCAGCAGCCCGGAGGTCAACTATGGCTACACCTTC. Protein sequence: CASSPEVNYGYTF. The gene calls are TRBV4-2 and TRBJ1-2; D ambiguous. Germline loops: CDR1 LGHNA, CDR2 YNFKEQ. This CDR3 spans 13 amino acids. Trimming removed 4 bases from V and 2 bases from J, with 8 bases in between.

This clonotype was counted ten times or more. This rearrangement joins TRBV5-1 to TRBJ2-7; 11 bases fit TRBD2. CDR3 length: 16 amino acids. V lost 3 bases, J lost 4 bases, and 9 bases stayed unmatched. Germline CDR1 is SGHRS and CDR2 is YFSETQ. As DNA, the CDR3 is TGCGCCAGCAGCTGGGAGGTAGCGGGAGGGCAGTACGAGCAGTACTTC. It translates to CASSWEVAGGQYEQYF.

This clonotype was seen ten or more times. The chain recombines TRBV29-1 with TRBJ2-7; 8 nucleotides match TRBD2. CDR3 size: 12 residues. The ends lost 5 bases at V and 7 bases at J; junction bases unmatched: 7. Germline CDR1 SQVTM, CDR2 ANQGSEA. The CDR3 is CSVNSGTSEQYF. Here the CDR3 DNA reads TGCAGCGTTAATAGCGGGACTTCTGAGCAGTACTTC.

This clonotype was found a few times. This chain uses TRBV20-1 with TRBJ1-2, with unresolved D. Trimming stripped 5 bases from V and 1 base from J, with 11 bases between. CDR3 length: 13 amino acids. Germline lookup yields CDR1 DFQATT and CDR2 SNEGSKA (reference sequence). The CDR3 reads CSAPTRINYGYTF. The CDR3, as DNA: TGCAGTGCTCCCACCAGGATTAACTATGGCTACACCTTC.

This clonotype was counted at least ten times. In nucleotides, the CDR3 is TGCGCCAGCAGCCAGCGTAGGGGCGGCACAGATACGCAGTATTTT. As protein: CASSQRRGGTDTQYF. J is TRBJ2-3 and V is TRBV5-1, with D perhaps TRBD1 (5 bases). V was shortened by 4 bases and J by 1 base, with 13 bases between the two germline ends. The CDR3 has 15 residues. Germline V lookup: CDR1 SGHRS, CDR2 YFSETQ. The full variable domain, in which reference TRBV5-1 and TRBJ2-3 provide the parts outside the CDR3, is KAGVTQTPRYLIKTRGQQVTLSCSPISGHRSVSWYQQTPGQGLQFLFEYFSETQRNKGNFPGRFSGRQFSNSRSEMNVSTLELGDSALYLCASSQRRGGTDTQYFGPGTRLTVL.

This clonotype has a count of ten or more. The chain links TRBV6-2 or TRBV6-3 to TRBJ2-7, with unresolved D. This CDR3 is 11 amino acids long. The germline V and J ends were trimmed by 4 bases and 6 bases, with 7 bases remaining between them. CDR1 and CDR2 from the germline V gene are MNHEY and SVGEGT. CDR3 residues: CASSSASEQYF. Here the CDR3 DNA reads TGTGCCAGCAGTTCCGCCAGCGAGCAGTACTTC.

This clonotype was found many times. A read error may account for a junction end that differs from germline. The rearrangement joins TRBV5-1 to TRBJ2-7; the D gene is possibly TRBD1 (6 bases). Germline V gene data show CDR1 as SGHRS and CDR2 as YFSETQ. There are 12 residues in the CDR3. The CDR3 nucleotides read TGTGCCAGCAGCCTACAGGGTAACGAGCAGTACTTC. It yields the protein CASSLQGNEQYF.

This clonotype was seen repeatedly, ten times or more. V is TRBV3-1 and J is TRBJ1-2; D is uncertain. Germline V lookup: CDR1 LGHDT, CDR2 YNNKEL (reference sequence). This CDR3 contains 12 residues. V lost 4 bases, J lost 10 bases, and 13 bases lay in between. In DNA, the CDR3 is TGTGCCAGCAGCCTGATTGGATTAGACTACACCTTC. This sequence encodes CASSLIGLDYTF. The full variable domain, in which reference TRBV3-1 and TRBJ1-2 provide the parts outside the CDR3, is DTAVSQTPKYLVTQMGNDKSIKCEQNLGHDTMYWYKQDSKKFLKIMFSYNNKELIINETVPNRFSPKSPDKAHLNLHINSLELGDSAVYFCASSLIGLDYTFGSGTRLTVV.

This clonotype was detected many times. The chain uses TRBV5-5 and TRBJ1-1, with 8 bases fitting TRBD1. V trimming: 3 bases; J trimming: 2 bases; junction bases outside the gene matches: 6. The CDR3 consists of 15 residues. CDR1 is SGHKS, CDR2 YYEKEE, per germline (reference sequence). The CDR3 loop is CASSWGQALNTEAFF. The DNA of the CDR3 is TGTGCCAGCAGCTGGGGACAGGCCCTAAACACTGAAGCTTTCTTT.

This clonotype has a handful of counts. The chain uses TRBV29-1 and TRBJ2-7; D gene unclear. Trimming cost V 4 bases and J 0 bases, with 7 bases left between them. The CDR3 is 12 amino acids. Germline V gene sequence: CDR1 SQVTM, CDR2 ANQGSEA. This chain's CDR3 is CSVAAYSYEQYF. CDR3 DNA: TGCAGCGTTGCCGCGTACTCCTACGAGCAGTACTTC.

This clonotype was observed at least ten times. The chain uses TRBV7-9 and TRBJ2-1, with D maybe TRBD1 (5 bases). Germline lookup yields CDR1 SEHNR and CDR2 FQNEAQ (reference sequence). The ends were cut back, 0 bases at V and 9 bases at J, with 9 bases in the middle. The CDR3 is made up of 13 amino acids. CDR3 in DNA: TGTGCCAGCAGCTTAGCCAGGGTCGGTGAGCAGTTCTTC. Protein: CASSLARVGEQFF.